These 27 T cell receptor beta chains were sequenced from one sample in a study of T cells in Graves' hyperthyroidism and ophthalmopathy. Researchers took RNA transcripts and amplified the TCR beta CDR3 regions from them. The HTBI primer set was used in a first-round RT-PCR of the TCR CDR3. TCRdb itself ran the multiplex PCR reads through MiXCR, one entry per CDR3 protein. The data contain a few hundred thousand distinct CDR3 sequences, roughly 15% of them singletons. The specimen sequenced was blood. All receptors come from a woman younger than 45 with Graves' ophthalmopathy.

Comments on this clonotype: A much bigger clone sits one base away, suggesting this may be a read error. V gene TRBV11-3 combines with J gene TRBJ2-7, with 9 bases lining up with TRBD1. CDR1 SGHNT and CDR2 YENEEA come from the germline V gene. The CDR3 runs 11 residues. This chain's CDR3 is CVSGTGREQYF. CDR3 DNA sequence: TGTGTCAGTGGGACAGGGCGGGAGCAGTACTTC.

This clonotype was counted a few times. This sequence joins TRBV20-1 and TRBJ2-1, with D possibly being TRBD2 (6 bases). With 6 bases removed from V and 6 bases from J, the gap between germline ends came to 18 bases. CDR1 is DFQATT and CDR2 is SNEGSKA in the germline V gene (reference sequence). This CDR3 is 14 amino acids long. The CDR3 bases are TGCAGTGCCACCGGGACTTGGGCTGGCAATGAGCAGTTCTTC. This encodes CSATGTWAGNEQFF.

This clonotype came up many times. The chain recombines TRBV11-2 with TRBJ2-6; D unclear. This CDR3 region has 18 residues. V was clipped by 5 bases and J by 4 bases, with 21 bases between them. Germline-derived CDR1 and CDR2 are SGHAT and FQNNGV. This CDR3 reads CASSTAPGPRPGANVLTF. CDR3 nucleotides: TGTGCCAGCAGCACTGCCCCGGGTCCCAGGCCCGGGGCCAACGTCCTGACTTTC.

The sample holds many counts of this clonotype. The rearrangement links TRBV11-2 to TRBJ2-2; D call uncertain. The V end was cut by 2 bases, the J end by 4 bases, with 8 bases between. This CDR3 contains 14 residues. CDR1 SGHAT and CDR2 FQNNGV come from the germline V gene. The CDR3 region has the DNA TGTGCCAGCAGCTTACGACTCACCACCGGGGAGCTGTTTTTT. It is translated as CASSLRLTTGELFF.

There are many counts of this clonotype. This chain connects TRBV12-3 or TRBV12-4 to TRBJ1-1; 9 positions match TRBD1. The ends lost 3 bases at V and 7 bases at J; junction bases unmatched: 6. There are 14 residues in the CDR3. This CDR3 is CASSLKPGQGEAFF. In nucleotides, the CDR3 is TGTGCCAGCAGTTTGAAACCGGGACAGGGTGAAGCTTTCTTT.

V and J are TRBV7-9 and TRBJ1-1; D is perhaps TRBD1 (5 bases). Germline V gives CDR1 SEHNR, CDR2 FQNEAQ (reference sequence). The CDR3 is made up of 15 amino acids. V lost 4 bases, J lost 2 bases, and 14 bases lay in between. The CDR3 sequence: CASSSAGTLNTEAFF. The CDR3 DNA sequence: TGTGCCAGCAGCTCGGCCGGGACGCTTAACACTGAAGCTTTCTTT.

The table lists this clonotype with a few counts. This chain connects TRBV6-2 or TRBV6-3 to TRBJ2-7, with 8 positions matching TRBD1. Germline V gives CDR1 MNHEY, CDR2 SVGEGT. The trim removed 9 bases at V and 2 bases at J, leaving 6 bases unmatched. This CDR3 is 13 amino acids long. The CDR3 nucleotides read TGTGCCAGTAGACAGGGGTACCCCTACGAGCAGTACTTC. Its protein product is CASRQGYPYEQYF.

In its sample, this clonotype was seen many times. CDR3 residues: CASSQLPAPGDTQYF. CDR3 DNA: TGTGCCAGCAGCCAACTTCCCGCGCCGGGAGATACGCAGTATTTT. The chain uses TRBV4-2 and TRBJ2-3, with D hard to call. The CDR3 covers 15 residues. The germline CDR1 and CDR2 sequences are LGHNA and YNFKEQ. V was cut by 2 bases and J by 5 bases, with 14 bases left in between.

The table lists this clonotype with many counts. The chain uses TRBV20-1 and TRBJ2-5; 10 positions match TRBD2. V shed 3 bases, J shed 1 base, and the junction held 2 bases outside the gene matches. Per the germline V gene, CDR1 is DFQATT and CDR2 is SNEGSKA (reference sequence). The CDR3 contains 14 residues. The CDR3 region is CSARSGGAQETQYF. The CDR3 nucleotides read TGCAGTGCTAGGAGCGGGGGGGCCCAAGAGACCCAGTACTTC.

In its sample, this clonotype was seen many times. The gene calls are TRBV12-3 or TRBV12-4 and TRBJ1-3, with D perhaps matching TRBD1 (5 bases). Trimming removed 6 bases at V and 0 bases at J, with 15 bases between. This CDR3 is built from 16 residues. This chain's CDR3 is CASRPVGHSSGNTIYF. The DNA of the CDR3 is TGTGCCAGCAGACCGGTGGGGCACAGCTCTGGAAACACCATATATTTT.

This clonotype was seen many times. The rearrangement joins TRBV20-1 to TRBJ2-2; 7 bases align to TRBD2. V gave up 6 bases and J gave up 6 bases; unmatched junction bases: 4. Germline loops: CDR1 DFQATT, CDR2 SNEGSKA (reference sequence). The CDR3 covers 12 residues. Written as DNA, the CDR3 is TGCAGTGCCCAAGCGGGGCCCGGGGAGCTGTTTTTT. This encodes CSAQAGPGELFF.

This clonotype has a count of ten or more. The gene calls are TRBV7-9 and TRBJ2-1; no reliable D call. Germline loops: CDR1 SEHNR, CDR2 FQNEAQ (reference sequence). The CDR3 contains 14 residues. V shed 5 bases and J shed 5 bases, with 13 bases lying between them. The CDR3 protein is CASSQIAANNEQFF. CDR3 sequence (DNA): TGTGCCAGCAGCCAGATTGCGGCGAACAATGAGCAGTTCTTC.

This clonotype appeared many times. The chain has TRBV6-1 and TRBJ2-1; D not certain. The CDR3 extends over 16 amino acids. V dropped 5 bases and J dropped 5 bases, with 19 bases sitting between them. Looked up from germline, CDR1 is MNHNS and CDR2 is SASEGT. CDR3 nucleotides: TGTGCCAGCAGTTCTTACCGGGCCAGCAGTCACAATGAGCAGTTCTTC. Protein sequence: CASSSYRASSHNEQFF.

This clonotype was found many times. The V call is TRBV5-1, the J call TRBJ2-1; TRBD2 agrees at 13 bases. The CDR3 has 16 amino acids. The V and J ends lost 6 bases and 2 bases, in that order; junction bases with no gene match: 5. Germline V gene sequence: CDR1 SGHRS, CDR2 YFSETQ. The CDR3 coding sequence is TGCGCCAGCAATCCGACTAGCGGGGGGACCTACAATGAGCAGTTCTTC. This gives the protein CASNPTSGGTYNEQFF.

Notes on this clonotype: The junction and the germline gene differ at one end; a read error may be behind it. The CDR3 region is CASSQEGTEMVLTQYF. The CDR3, as DNA: TGTGCCAGCAGCCAAGAGGGGACAGAAATGGTCCTAACGCAGTATTTT. J is TRBJ2-3 and V is TRBV4-1; 7 positions match TRBD1. This CDR3 comprises 16 residues. Germline lookup yields CDR1 MGHRA and CDR2 YSYEKL.

The chain's CDR3 is CASSTGPDYGYTF. The DNA for the CDR3 is TGTGCCAGCAGCACGGGACCTGACTATGGCTACACCTTC. This chain links TRBV9 with TRBJ1-2, with D possibly TRBD1 on 5 matching bases. Trimming cost V 4 bases and J 3 bases, with 10 bases left between them. This CDR3 is built from 13 residues. The germline V gene encodes CDR1 SGDLS and CDR2 YYNGEE.

The chain couples TRBV2 to TRBJ2-5, with TRBD2 matching 16 bases. CDR1 and CDR2 (germline): SNHLY, FYNNEI. This CDR3 is built from 18 residues. The junction had 6 bases not matched to a gene; V was cut back by 0 bases and J by 5 bases. DNA of the CDR3: TGTGCCAGCAGTGAAGCGCCGGGGACTAGCGGGGGGGCCGAGACCCAGTACTTC. Protein: CASSEAPGTSGGAETQYF.

This clonotype was seen more than once but under ten times. J is TRBJ2-3 and V is TRBV5-6; possibly TRBD2 for D (5 bases). Looked up from germline, CDR1 is SGHDT and CDR2 is YYEEEE. Trimming removed 4 bases at V and 4 bases at J, with 10 bases between. The CDR3 runs 13 residues. CDR3 in DNA: TGTGCCAGCAGCCGAGGGTTCCCAGATACGCAGTATTTT. Translation: CASSRGFPDTQYF.

This clonotype was detected a few times. The chain links TRBV11-2 to TRBJ2-3; D call uncertain. The CDR3 is 16 residues long. From germline, CDR1 is SGHAT and CDR2 FQNNGV. V lost 5 bases and J lost 0, with 15 bases in between. CDR3 DNA: TGTGCCAGCAGCCCCGGTGGTAGACGAAGCACAGATACGCAGTATTTT. Its translation is CASSPGGRRSTDTQYF.

The chain has TRBV7-3 and TRBJ2-7, with 12 bases that match TRBD2. Per the germline V gene, CDR1 is SGHTA and CDR2 is FQGTGA. CDR3 length: 17 amino acids. V trimming: 5 bases; J trimming: 2 bases; junction bases outside the gene matches: 10. The CDR3 DNA is TGTGCCAGCAGCGGGTCTAGCGGGGGGGCCAGACCCTACGAGCAGTACTTC. Its translation is CASSGSSGGARPYEQYF.

Ten or more counts support this clonotype. The rearrangement links TRBV28 to TRBJ1-4; 8 bases fit TRBD1. The ends lost 5 bases at V and 8 bases at J; junction bases unmatched: 7. From germline, CDR1 is MDHEN and CDR2 SYDVKM. This CDR3 is built from 14 residues. CDR3 sequence reads: CASSGAGGAEKLFF. The CDR3 DNA reads as TGTGCCAGCAGTGGGGCAGGGGGCGCGGAAAAACTGTTTTTT.

This clonotype has ten or more counts. The chain uses TRBV3-1 and TRBJ2-7, with 8 bases aligning to TRBD2. The CDR3 runs 16 residues. CDR1 and CDR2 (germline): LGHDT, YNNKEL (reference sequence). J lost 5 bases, V lost 0 bases, and 9 bases had no gene match. The CDR3 nucleotides read TGTGCCAGCAGCCAAGATCGTCCCCGGGGGGGCCACGAGCAGTACTTC. Translation: CASSQDRPRGGHEQYF.

The rearrangement joins TRBV19 to TRBJ1-6; D remains unclear. The germline gives CDR1 LNHDA, CDR2 SQIVND (reference sequence). V was trimmed by 1 base and J by 5 bases, leaving 9 bases between them. The CDR3 covers 15 residues. CDR3 bases: TGTGCCAGTAGTATAGCCTACCGCGATAATTCACCCCTCCACTTT. Encoded protein: CASSIAYRDNSPLHF.

This clonotype was seen repeatedly, ten times or more. The rearrangement uses TRBV12-3 or TRBV12-4 and TRBJ1-1; D gene unclear. Trimming shortened V by 3 bases and J by 0 bases, and 11 bases separated the two germline ends. This CDR3 has 15 residues. The CDR3 coding sequence is TGTGCCAGCAGTTTTCCCAGAATAATGAACACTGAAGCTTTCTTT. Protein product: CASSFPRIMNTEAFF.

A few counts support this clonotype. This rearrangement joins TRBV15 to TRBJ2-2; D uncertain. The CDR3 covers 11 residues. CDR1 is LNHNV and CDR2 is YYDKDF in the germline V gene (reference sequence). The V and J ends lost 3 bases and 7 bases respectively, with 3 bases between them. CDR3 nucleotides: TGTGCCACCAGCAGGATCGGGGAGCTGTTTTTT. It yields the protein CATSRIGELFF.

This chain connects TRBV28 to TRBJ2-5; 10 nucleotides line up with TRBD2. This CDR3 is 17 amino acids long. Germline V CDR1 and CDR2: MDHEN, SYDVKM. V was pared by 4 bases and J by 5 bases, with 13 bases of the junction left unmatched. CDR3 region: CASSSTGLAPAGETQYF. The CDR3 DNA reads as TGTGCCAGCAGTTCTACGGGACTAGCGCCAGCCGGGGAGACCCAGTACTTC.

This clonotype showed up many times. The rearrangement uses TRBV2 and TRBJ2-7; D might be TRBD1 or TRBD2, each matching 6 bases. Per germline, CDR1 SNHLY and CDR2 FYNNEI. The CDR3 is made up of 14 amino acids. V lost 3 bases and J 5 bases, leaving 14 bases between the germline ends. CDR3: CASSDEGGWNEQYF. The DNA of the CDR3 is TGTGCCAGCAGTGACGAGGGGGGTTGGAACGAGCAGTACTTC.